Sequencing of this TCR beta chain was carried out in a study of cytomegalovirus exposure and HLA in healthy donors. The CDR3 extends over 14 amino acids. With 3 bases removed from V and 4 bases from J, the gap between germline ends came to 12 bases. CDR1 and CDR2 from the germline V gene are MNHNS and SASEGT. PCR primers comprised 60 Vbeta and 13 Jbeta primers. Method: immunoSEQ multiplex PCR; TCRdb's copy keeps in-frame clones and lacks some. The sample yields about 180,000 clones, about 80% seen once. Sequenced sample: PBMCs. The chain couples TRBV6-1 to TRBJ2-5, with TRBD2 as a possible D gene (5 bases). The TCR sequence derives from a man in his forties in good health and CMV-seronegative. The CDR3 coding sequence is TGTGCCAGCAGTGAGAGGGCAGGCGGAGAGACCCAGTACTTC. The encoded protein is CASSERAGGETQYF.